This TCR beta chain was identified in a study of T cells in Graves' hyperthyroidism and ophthalmopathy. Broader study findings: With a median lead of about 6.9 months before onset, the model predicted ophthalmopathy. Stable hyperthyroidism and ophthalmopathy were separated using 13 V-J signatures.

Researchers amplified the TCR beta CDR3 regions from RNA transcripts. The HTBI set primed first-round TCR CDR3 RT-PCR. TCRdb reprocessed the multiplex PCR reads via MiXCR and lists one record per CDR3 protein. The profile shows 450,000 to 700,000 distinct CDR3 sequences, roughly 50% of them singletons. This clonotype was recorded at least ten times. Its antigen is still unknown. V gave up 7 bases and J gave up 14 bases, with 18 bases separating them. The V gene's germline CDR1 is MNHNY and CDR2 SVGAGI (reference sequence). The CDR3 is 13 amino acids. Sample: peripheral blood or thyroid tissue (not recorded which). The genes are TRBV6-6 and TRBJ1-6; D uncertain. The clonotype comes from an adult woman with Graves' disease, either hyperthyroidism or ophthalmopathy (not recorded which). CDR3: CASTQSGSTALHF. The CDR3, as DNA: TGTGCCAGCACCCAGAGCGGGTCGACGGCCCTCCACTTT.